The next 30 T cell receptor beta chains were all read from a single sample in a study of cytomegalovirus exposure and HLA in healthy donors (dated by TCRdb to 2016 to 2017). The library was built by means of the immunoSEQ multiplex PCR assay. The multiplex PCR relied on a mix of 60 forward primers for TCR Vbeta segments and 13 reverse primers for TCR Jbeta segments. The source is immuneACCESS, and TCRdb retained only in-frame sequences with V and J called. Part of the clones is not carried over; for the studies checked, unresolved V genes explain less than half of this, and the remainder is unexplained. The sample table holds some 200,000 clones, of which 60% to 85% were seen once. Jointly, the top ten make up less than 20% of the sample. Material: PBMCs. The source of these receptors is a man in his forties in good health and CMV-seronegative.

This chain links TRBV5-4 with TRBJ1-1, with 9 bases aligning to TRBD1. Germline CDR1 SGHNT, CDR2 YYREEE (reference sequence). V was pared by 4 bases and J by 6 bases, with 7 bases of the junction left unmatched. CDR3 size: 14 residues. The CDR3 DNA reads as TGTGCCAGCAGCGGGACAGGGCTTAACCCTGAAGCTTTCTTT. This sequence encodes CASSGTGLNPEAFF.

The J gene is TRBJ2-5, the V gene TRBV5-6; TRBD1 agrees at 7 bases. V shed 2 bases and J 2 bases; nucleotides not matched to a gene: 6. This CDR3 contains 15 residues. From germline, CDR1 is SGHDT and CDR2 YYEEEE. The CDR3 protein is CASSLGGFAQETQYF. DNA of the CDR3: TGTGCCAGCAGCTTAGGGGGCTTTGCACAAGAGACCCAGTACTTC. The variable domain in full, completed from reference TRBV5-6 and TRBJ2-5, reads DAGVTQSPTHLIKTRGQQVTLRCSPKSGHDTVSWYQQALGQGPQFIFQYYEEEERQRGNFPDRFSGHQFPNYSSELNVNALLLGDSALYLCASSLGGFAQETQYFGPGTRLLVL.

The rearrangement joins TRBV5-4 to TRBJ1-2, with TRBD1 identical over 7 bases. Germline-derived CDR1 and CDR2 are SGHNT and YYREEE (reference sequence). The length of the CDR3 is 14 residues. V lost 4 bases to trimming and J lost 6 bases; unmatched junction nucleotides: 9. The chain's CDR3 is CASSPGQVTNGYTF. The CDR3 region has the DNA TGTGCCAGCAGCCCAGGACAGGTGACAAATGGCTACACCTTC.

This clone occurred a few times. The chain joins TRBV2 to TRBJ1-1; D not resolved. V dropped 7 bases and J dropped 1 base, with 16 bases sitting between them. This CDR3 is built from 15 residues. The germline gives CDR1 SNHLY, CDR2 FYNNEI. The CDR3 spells CASIKAGAANTEAFF. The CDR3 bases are TGTGCCAGCATCAAAGCCGGAGCAGCGAACACTGAAGCTTTCTTT. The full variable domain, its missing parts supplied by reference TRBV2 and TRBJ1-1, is EPEVTQTPSHQVTQMGQEVILRCVPISNHLYFYWYRQILGQKVEFLVSFYNNEISEKSEIFDDQFSVERPDGSNFTLKIRSTKLEDSAMYFCASIKAGAANTEAFFGQGTRLTVV.

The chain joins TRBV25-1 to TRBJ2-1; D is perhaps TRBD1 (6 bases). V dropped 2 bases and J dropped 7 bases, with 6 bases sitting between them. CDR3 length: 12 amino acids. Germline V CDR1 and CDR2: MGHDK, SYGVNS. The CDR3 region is CASSEQGNEQFF. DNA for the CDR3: TGTGCCAGCAGTGAACAGGGGAATGAGCAGTTCTTC.

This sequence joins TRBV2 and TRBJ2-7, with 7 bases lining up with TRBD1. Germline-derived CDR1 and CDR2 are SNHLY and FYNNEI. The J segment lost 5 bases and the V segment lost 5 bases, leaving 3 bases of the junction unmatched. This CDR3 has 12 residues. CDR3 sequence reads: CASSSDRDEQYF. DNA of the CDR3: TGTGCCAGCAGTTCAGACAGGGACGAGCAGTACTTC.

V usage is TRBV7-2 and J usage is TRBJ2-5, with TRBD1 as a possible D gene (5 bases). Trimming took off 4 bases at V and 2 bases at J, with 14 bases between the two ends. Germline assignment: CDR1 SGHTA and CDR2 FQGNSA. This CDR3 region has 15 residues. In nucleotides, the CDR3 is TGTGCCAGCAGCTCACGTAGGGGCATTCAAGAGACCCAGTACTTC. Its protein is CASSSRRGIQETQYF. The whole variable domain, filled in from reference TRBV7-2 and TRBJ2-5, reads GAGVSQSPSNKVTEKGKDVELRCDPISGHTALYWYRQSLGQGLEFLIYFQGNSAPDKSGLPSDRFSAERTGGSVSTLTIQRTQQEDSAVYLCASSSRRGIQETQYFGPGTRLLVL.

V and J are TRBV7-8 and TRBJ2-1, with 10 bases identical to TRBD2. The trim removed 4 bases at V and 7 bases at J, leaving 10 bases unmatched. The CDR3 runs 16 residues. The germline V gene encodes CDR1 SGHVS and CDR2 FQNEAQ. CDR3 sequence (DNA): TGTGCCAGCAGCTCTAACCCTAGCGGGAGCGGGAATGAGCAGTTCTTC. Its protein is CASSSNPSGSGNEQFF.

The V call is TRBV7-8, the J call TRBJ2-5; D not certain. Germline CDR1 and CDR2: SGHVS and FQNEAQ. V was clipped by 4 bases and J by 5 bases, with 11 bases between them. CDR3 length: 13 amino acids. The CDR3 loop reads CASSSPPSETQYF. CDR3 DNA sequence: TGTGCCAGCAGCTCCCCCCCCTCGGAGACCCAGTACTTC.

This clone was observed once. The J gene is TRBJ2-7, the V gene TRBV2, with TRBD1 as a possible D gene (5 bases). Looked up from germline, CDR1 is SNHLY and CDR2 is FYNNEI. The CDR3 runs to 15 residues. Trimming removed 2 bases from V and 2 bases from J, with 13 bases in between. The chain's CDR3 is CASSEFQGAAYEQYF. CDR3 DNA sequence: TGTGCCAGCAGTGAATTCCAAGGGGCAGCCTACGAGCAGTACTTC.

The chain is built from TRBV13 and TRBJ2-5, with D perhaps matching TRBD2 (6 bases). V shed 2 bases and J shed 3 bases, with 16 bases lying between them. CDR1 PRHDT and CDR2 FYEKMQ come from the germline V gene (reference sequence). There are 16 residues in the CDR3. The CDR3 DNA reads TGTGCCAGCAGCTTAAATGAGGGAGCGGGTGAAGAGACCCAGTACTTC. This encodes CASSLNEGAGEETQYF. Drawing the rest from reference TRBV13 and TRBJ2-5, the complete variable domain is AAGVIQSPRHLIKEKRETATLKCYPIPRHDTVYWYQQGPGQDPQFLISFYEKMQSDKGSIPDRFSAQQFSDYHSELNMSSLELGDSALYFCASSLNEGAGEETQYFGPGTRLLVL.

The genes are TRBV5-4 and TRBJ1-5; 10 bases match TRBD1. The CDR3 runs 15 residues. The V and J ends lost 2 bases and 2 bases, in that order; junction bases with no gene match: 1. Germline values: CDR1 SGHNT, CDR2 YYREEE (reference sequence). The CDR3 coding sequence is TGTGCCAGCAGCTTAGGGACAGGGGGCAATCAGCCCCAGCATTTT. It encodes CASSLGTGGNQPQHF.

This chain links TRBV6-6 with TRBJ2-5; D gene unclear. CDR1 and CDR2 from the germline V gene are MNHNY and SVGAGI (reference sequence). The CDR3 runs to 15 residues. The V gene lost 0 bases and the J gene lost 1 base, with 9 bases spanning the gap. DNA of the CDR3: TGTGCCAGCAGTTACTCGTACCAGATCCAAGAGACCCAGTACTTC. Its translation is CASSYSYQIQETQYF.

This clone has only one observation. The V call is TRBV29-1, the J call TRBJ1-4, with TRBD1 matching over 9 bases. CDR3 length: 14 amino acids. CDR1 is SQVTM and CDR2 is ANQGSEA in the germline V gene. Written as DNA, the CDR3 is TGCAGTGCGGCCGGGACAGGGTCTAATGAAAAACTGTTTTTT. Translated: CSAAGTGSNEKLFF.

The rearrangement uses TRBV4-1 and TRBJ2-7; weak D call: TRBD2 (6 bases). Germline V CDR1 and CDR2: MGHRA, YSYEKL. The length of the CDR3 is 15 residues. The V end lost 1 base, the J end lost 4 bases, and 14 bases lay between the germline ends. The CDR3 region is CASSQAPGLKYEQYF. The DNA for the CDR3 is TGCGCCAGCAGCCAAGCTCCGGGACTCAAATACGAGCAGTACTTC.

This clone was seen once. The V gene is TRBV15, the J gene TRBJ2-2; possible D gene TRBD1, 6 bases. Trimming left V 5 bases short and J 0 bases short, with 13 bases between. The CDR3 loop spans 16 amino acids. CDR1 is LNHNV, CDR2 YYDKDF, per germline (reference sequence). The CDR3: CATSALGTPNTGELFF. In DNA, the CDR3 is TGTGCCACCAGCGCACTCGGGACACCGAACACCGGGGAGCTGTTTTTT. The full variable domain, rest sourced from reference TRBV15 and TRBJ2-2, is DAMVIQNPRYQVTQFGKPVTLSCSQTLNHNVMYWYQQKSSQAPKLLFHYYDKDFNNEADTPDNFQSRRPNTSFCFLDIRSPGLGDTAMYLCATSALGTPNTGELFFGEGSRLTVL.

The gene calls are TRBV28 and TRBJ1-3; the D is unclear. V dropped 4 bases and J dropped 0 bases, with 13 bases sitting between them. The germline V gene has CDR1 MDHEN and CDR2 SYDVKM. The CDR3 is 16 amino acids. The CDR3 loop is CASSSTAGSSGNTIYF. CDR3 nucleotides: TGTGCCAGCAGTTCCACAGCGGGGAGCTCTGGAAACACCATATATTTT. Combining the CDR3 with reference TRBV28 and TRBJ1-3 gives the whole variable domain DVKVTQSSRYLVKRTGEKVFLECVQDMDHENMFWYRQDPGLGLRLIYFSYDVKMKEKGDIPEGYSVSREKKERFSLILESASTNQTSMYLCASSSTAGSSGNTIYFGEGSWLTVV.

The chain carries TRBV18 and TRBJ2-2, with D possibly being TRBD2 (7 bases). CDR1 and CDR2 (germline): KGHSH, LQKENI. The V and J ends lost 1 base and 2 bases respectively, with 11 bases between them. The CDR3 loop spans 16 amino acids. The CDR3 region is CASSPQAGANTGELFF. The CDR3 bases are TGTGCCAGCTCACCACAGGCGGGGGCCAACACCGGGGAGCTGTTTTTT. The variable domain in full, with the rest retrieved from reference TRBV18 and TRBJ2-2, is NAGVMQNPRHLVRRRGQEARLRCSPMKGHSHVYWYRQLPEEGLKFMVYLQKENIIDESGMPKERFSAEFPKEGPSILRIQQVVRGDSAAYFCASSPQAGANTGELFFGEGSRLTVL.

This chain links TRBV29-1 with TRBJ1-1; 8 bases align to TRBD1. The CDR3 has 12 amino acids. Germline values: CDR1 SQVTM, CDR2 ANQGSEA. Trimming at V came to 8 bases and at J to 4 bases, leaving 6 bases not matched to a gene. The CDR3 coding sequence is TGCAGCTGTGACAGGGGCGGCACTGAAGCTTTCTTT. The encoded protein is CSCDRGGTEAFF.

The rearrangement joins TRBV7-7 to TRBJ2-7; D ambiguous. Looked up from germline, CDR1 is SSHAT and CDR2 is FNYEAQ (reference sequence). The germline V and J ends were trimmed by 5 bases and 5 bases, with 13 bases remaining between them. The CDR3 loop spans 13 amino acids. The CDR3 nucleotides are TGTGCCAGCAGCCAGTATCTGTTGGACGAGCAGTACTTC. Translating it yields CASSQYLLDEQYF.

The CDR3 DNA reads as TGTGCCAGCAGCTTGCTACAGGGCTACGAGCAGTACTTC. It yields the protein CASSLLQGYEQYF. This chain joins TRBV5-6 and TRBJ2-5; D perhaps matches TRBD1 (6 bases). The DNA end favors TRBJ2-7, so the J call may be wrong. Germline V gene sequence: CDR1 SGHDT, CDR2 YYEEEE. This CDR3 is built from 13 residues.

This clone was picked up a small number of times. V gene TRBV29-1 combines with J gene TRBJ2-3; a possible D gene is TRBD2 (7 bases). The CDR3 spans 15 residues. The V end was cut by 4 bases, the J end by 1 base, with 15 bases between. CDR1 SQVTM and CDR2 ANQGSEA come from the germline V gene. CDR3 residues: CSVAGGRGRTDTQYF. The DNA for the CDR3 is TGCAGCGTTGCCGGGGGGCGGGGGCGCACAGATACGCAGTATTTT.

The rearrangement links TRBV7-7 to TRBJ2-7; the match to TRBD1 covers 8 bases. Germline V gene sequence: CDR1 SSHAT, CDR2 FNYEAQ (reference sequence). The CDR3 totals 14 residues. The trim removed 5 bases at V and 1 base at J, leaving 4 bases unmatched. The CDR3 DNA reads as TGTGCCAGCAGCCCAAGACAGGGGTCCTACGAGCAGTACTTC. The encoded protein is CASSPRQGSYEQYF.

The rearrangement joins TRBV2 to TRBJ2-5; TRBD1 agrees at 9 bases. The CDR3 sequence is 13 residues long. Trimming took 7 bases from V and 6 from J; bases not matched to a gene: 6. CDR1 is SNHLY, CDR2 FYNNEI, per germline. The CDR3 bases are TGTGCCAGCAAACGACAGGGGGAGAAGACCCAGTACTTC. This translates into CASKRQGEKTQYF.

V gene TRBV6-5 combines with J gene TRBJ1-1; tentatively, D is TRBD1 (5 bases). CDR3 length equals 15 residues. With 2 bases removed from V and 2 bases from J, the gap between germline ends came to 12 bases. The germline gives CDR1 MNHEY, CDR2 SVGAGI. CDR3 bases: TGTGCCAGCAGTTACAACGGGGGATTTAACACTGAAGCTTTCTTT. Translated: CASSYNGGFNTEAFF.

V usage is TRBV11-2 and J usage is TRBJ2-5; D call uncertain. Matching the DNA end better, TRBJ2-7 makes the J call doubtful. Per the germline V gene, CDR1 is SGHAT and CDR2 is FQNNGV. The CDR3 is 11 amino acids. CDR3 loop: CASSLAYEQYF. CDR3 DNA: TGTGCCAGCAGCTTAGCCTACGAGCAGTACTTC.

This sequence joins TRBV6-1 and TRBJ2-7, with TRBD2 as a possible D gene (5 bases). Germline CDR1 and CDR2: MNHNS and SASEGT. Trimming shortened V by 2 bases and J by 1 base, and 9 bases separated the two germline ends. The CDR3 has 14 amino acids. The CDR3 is CASSEYGVSYEQYF. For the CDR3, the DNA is TGTGCCAGCAGTGAATACGGGGTATCCTACGAGCAGTACTTC.

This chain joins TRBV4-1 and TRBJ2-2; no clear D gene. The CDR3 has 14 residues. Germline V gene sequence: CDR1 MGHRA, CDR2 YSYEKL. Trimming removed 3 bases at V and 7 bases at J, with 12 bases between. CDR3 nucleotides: TGCGCCAGCAGCCAGGCAGGCGTCGGCGGGGAGCTGTTTTTT. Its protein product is CASSQAGVGGELFF.

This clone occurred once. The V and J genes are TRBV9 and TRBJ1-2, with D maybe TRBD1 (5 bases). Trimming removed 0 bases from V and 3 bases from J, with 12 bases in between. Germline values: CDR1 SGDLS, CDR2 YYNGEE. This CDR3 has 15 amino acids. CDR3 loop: CASSVVETVDYGYTF. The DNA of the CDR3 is TGTGCCAGCAGCGTAGTAGAGACAGTAGACTATGGCTACACCTTC.

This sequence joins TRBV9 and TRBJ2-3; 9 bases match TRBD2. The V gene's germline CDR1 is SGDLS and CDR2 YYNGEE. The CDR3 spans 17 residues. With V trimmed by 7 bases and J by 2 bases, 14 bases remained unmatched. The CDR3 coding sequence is TGTGCCAGCTCCCTAGAGGGGCTAGCGGGAATCACAGATACGCAGTATTTT. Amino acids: CASSLEGLAGITDTQYF.